These T cell receptor beta chains were read from a single sample in a study of technical replicates of blood from a few donors. The protocol was immunoSEQ multiplex PCR, while the TCRdb copy is restricted to in-frame clones and leaves out a portion. The sample has 60,000 to 65,000 clones, 86% seen once; the top ten hold 5.1%. Sample: PBMCs. These receptors came from a human donor in good health. Some clones in this sample may be carry-over from other donors' samples. CDR3s include the opening cysteine and the closing phenylalanine or tryptophan. D genes are given only for firm matches. Clone sizes are given selectively: once, few, many, or a class where the clone is expanded.

cdr3_nt: TGCGCCAGCAGCTTGGAACTGACAGGGGCTAATTCACCCCTCCACTTT; cdr3_aa: CASSLELTGANSPLHF; d_call: TRBD1; v_call: TRBV5-1; j_call: TRBJ1-6; clone_size: NA
cdr3_nt: TGTGCCAGCAGCCAAGATGCTGGCTCAACTAATGAAAAACTGTTTTTT; cdr3_aa: CASSQDAGSTNEKLFF; d_call: NA; v_call: TRBV4-2; j_call: TRBJ1-4; clone_size: NA
cdr3_nt: TGTGCCAGCAGCTCCGGCGGCTCCTACAATGAGCAGTTCTTC; cdr3_aa: CASSSGGSYNEQFF; d_call: NA; v_call: TRBV6-5; j_call: TRBJ2-1; clone_size: NA
cdr3_nt: TGTGCCAGCAGACCGGGACAGGGAGTCACTGAAGCTTTCTTT; cdr3_aa: CASRPGQGVTEAFF; d_call: TRBD1; v_call: TRBV6-5; j_call: TRBJ1-1; clone_size: NA
cdr3_nt: TGTGCCAGCAGTGGAGGCGACGGGACTAGGGCAGAGACCCAGTACTTC; cdr3_aa: CASSGGDGTRAETQYF; d_call: TRBD2; v_call: TRBV6-1; j_call: TRBJ2-5; clone_size: NA
cdr3_nt: TGTGCCAGCAGCTTAACCGCGACTACTTATGAGCAGTTCTTC; cdr3_aa: CASSLTATTYEQFF; d_call: NA; v_call: TRBV7-3; j_call: TRBJ2-1; clone_size: NA
cdr3_nt: TGTGCCAGCAGCTTAGGTGCCACACTCCGGGATACTCCCTATTTT; cdr3_aa: CASSLGATLRDTPYF; d_call: NA; v_call: TRBV7-2; j_call: TRBJ2-3; clone_size: NA
cdr3_nt: TGCGCCAGCAGCCAGGTAACAGGGTCCACTGAAGCTTTCTTT; cdr3_aa: CASSQVTGSTEAFF; d_call: NA; v_call: TRBV4-1; j_call: TRBJ1-1; clone_size: NA
cdr3_nt: TGTGCCAGCAGCTTGTTCCAGCGGGGGGGTAGTGAGCAGTACTTC; cdr3_aa: CASSLFQRGGSEQYF; d_call: TRBD2; v_call: TRBV5-6; j_call: TRBJ2-7; clone_size: NA
cdr3_nt: TGTGCCAGTAAACAGGGGGGACAAGAGACCCAGTACTTC; cdr3_aa: CASKQGGQETQYF; d_call: TRBD1; v_call: TRBV28; j_call: TRBJ2-5; clone_size: NA
cdr3_nt: TGTGCCTGGAATCCGACAGGGCAGGTGTCTGGAAACACCATATATTTT; cdr3_aa: CAWNPTGQVSGNTIYF; d_call: TRBD1; v_call: TRBV30; j_call: TRBJ1-3; clone_size: NA
cdr3_nt: TGTGCCAGCAGCCCCAGAGGGCAGGAAGAGACCCAGTACTTC; cdr3_aa: CASSPRGQEETQYF; d_call: NA; v_call: TRBV5-6; j_call: TRBJ2-5; clone_size: NA
cdr3_nt: TGTGCCAGCAGCCAAGGGACAGAACGCAATCAGCCCCAGCATTTT; cdr3_aa: CASSQGTERNQPQHF; d_call: TRBD1; v_call: TRBV5-8; j_call: TRBJ1-5; clone_size: NA
cdr3_nt: TGTGCCAGCCGACGGGACAGCTATAATTCACCCCTCCACTTT; cdr3_aa: CASRRDSYNSPLHF; d_call: TRBD1; v_call: TRBV7-2; j_call: TRBJ1-6; clone_size: few
cdr3_nt: TGCGCCAGCAGCCAAGAAAGCTACTATGGCTACACCTTC; cdr3_aa: CASSQESYYGYTF; d_call: NA; v_call: TRBV4-1; j_call: TRBJ1-2; clone_size: few
cdr3_nt: TGTGCCAGCAGTGATACAAGACTAGCGGACCACAATGAGCAGTTCTTC; cdr3_aa: CASSDTRLADHNEQFF; d_call: TRBD2; v_call: TRBV25-1; j_call: TRBJ2-1; clone_size: NA
cdr3_nt: TGTGCCAGTAGTATAGGCAGGGATGAGAAGCCCCAGCATTTT; cdr3_aa: CASSIGRDEKPQHF; d_call: NA; v_call: TRBV19; j_call: TRBJ1-5; clone_size: few
cdr3_nt: TGCGCCAGCAGCCAAGATTGGGGGGGGGCCGGAGGCTACACCTTC; cdr3_aa: CASSQDWGGAGGYTF; d_call: NA; v_call: TRBV4-3; j_call: TRBJ1-2; clone_size: NA
cdr3_nt: TGTGCCAGCTCACCATCATCAGGGGTCGGTTTTGGCTACACCTTC; cdr3_aa: CASSPSSGVGFGYTF; d_call: NA; v_call: TRBV18; j_call: TRBJ1-2; clone_size: NA
cdr3_nt: TGTGCCAGCAGCCAGAGGACACTTAGCACAGATACGCAGTATTTT; cdr3_aa: CASSQRTLSTDTQYF; d_call: NA; v_call: TRBV5-5; j_call: TRBJ2-3; clone_size: NA
cdr3_nt: TGTGCCAGCAATACAGGGATCTACGAGCAGTACTTC; cdr3_aa: CASNTGIYEQYF; d_call: NA; v_call: TRBV6-5; j_call: TRBJ2-7; clone_size: NA
cdr3_nt: TGTGCCATCAGTGAGTCGAGTAATCAGCCCCAGCATTTT; cdr3_aa: CAISESSNQPQHF; d_call: NA; v_call: TRBV10-3; j_call: TRBJ1-5; clone_size: NA
cdr3_nt: TGTGCCAGCAGTTATGGGAGAACTAATGAAAAACTGTTTTTT; cdr3_aa: CASSYGRTNEKLFF; d_call: NA; v_call: TRBV6-6; j_call: TRBJ1-4; clone_size: NA
cdr3_nt: TGTGCCAGCAGCTTAGTCCGGGACAGGGCTGAAGCTTTCTTT; cdr3_aa: CASSLVRDRAEAFF; d_call: TRBD1; v_call: TRBV7-9; j_call: TRBJ1-1; clone_size: NA
cdr3_nt: TGTGCCAGTAGACAGACAGGGGACAACACTGAAGCTTTCTTT; cdr3_aa: CASRQTGDNTEAFF; d_call: TRBD1; v_call: TRBV19; j_call: TRBJ1-1; clone_size: NA
cdr3_nt: TGCGCCAGCAGACCTACAGGGAGCTATGGCTACACCTTC; cdr3_aa: CASRPTGSYGYTF; d_call: NA; v_call: TRBV5-1; j_call: TRBJ1-2; clone_size: NA
cdr3_nt: TGTGCCAGCAGCCCACCGCGGGGAGGCCAGCGGTTGGAGCAGTTCTTC; cdr3_aa: CASSPPRGGQRLEQFF; d_call: NA; v_call: TRBV7-2; j_call: TRBJ2-1; clone_size: NA
cdr3_nt: TGTGCCAGCAGTTTAGGACAGGGTGTTCAGCCCCAGCATTTT; cdr3_aa: CASSLGQGVQPQHF; d_call: TRBD1; v_call: TRBV2; j_call: TRBJ1-5; clone_size: NA
cdr3_nt: TGTGCCAGCAGCTTAGGCAGGGGCCATCAAAAGACAGATACGCAGTATTTT; cdr3_aa: CASSLGRGHQKTDTQYF; d_call: NA; v_call: TRBV11-3; j_call: TRBJ2-3; clone_size: NA
cdr3_nt: TGTGCCAGCAGCTTGGGTCTAGCGGGAGGTTATGAGCAGTTCTTC; cdr3_aa: CASSLGLAGGYEQFF; d_call: TRBD2; v_call: TRBV5-4; j_call: TRBJ2-1; clone_size: NA
cdr3_nt: TGTGCCAGCAGTTACTCGGGAGCCCGCTCTGGAAACACCATATATTTT; cdr3_aa: CASSYSGARSGNTIYF; d_call: NA; v_call: TRBV6-5; j_call: TRBJ1-3; clone_size: NA
cdr3_nt: TGTGCCAGCTCACTAGGTAGCGGGACTCCCTACGAGCAGTACTTC; cdr3_aa: CASSLGSGTPYEQYF; d_call: TRBD2; v_call: TRBV18; j_call: TRBJ2-7; clone_size: once
cdr3_nt: TGCGCCAGCAGCCAAGACACTCATCTAAGTCTTGAAGCTTTCTTT; cdr3_aa: CASSQDTHLSLEAFF; d_call: NA; v_call: TRBV4-3; j_call: TRBJ1-1; clone_size: NA
cdr3_nt: TGTGCCAGCAGCGTAGAACTAGCGGTTGGAAATGAGCAGTTCTTC; cdr3_aa: CASSVELAVGNEQFF; d_call: TRBD2; v_call: TRBV9; j_call: TRBJ2-1; clone_size: NA
cdr3_nt: TGCGCCAGCAGCCAAACCGAGGCAGGGGGAGCTAACTATGGCTACACCTTC; cdr3_aa: CASSQTEAGGANYGYTF; d_call: TRBD1; v_call: TRBV4-1; j_call: TRBJ1-2; clone_size: NA
cdr3_nt: TGTGCCAGCTCACTGACAGGGGGCAATCAGCCCCAGCATTTT; cdr3_aa: CASSLTGGNQPQHF; d_call: TRBD1; v_call: TRBV18; j_call: TRBJ1-5; clone_size: NA
cdr3_nt: TGTGCCAGCAGTGGGCGGACTCCGGATACGCAGTATTTT; cdr3_aa: CASSGRTPDTQYF; d_call: NA; v_call: TRBV2; j_call: TRBJ2-3; clone_size: NA
cdr3_nt: TGTGCCAGCAGCGCTCAGGGGACAGGGTCTCCAGATACGCAGTATTTT; cdr3_aa: CASSAQGTGSPDTQYF; d_call: TRBD1; v_call: TRBV6-4; j_call: TRBJ2-3; clone_size: NA
cdr3_nt: TGTGCCAGCAGTAGCCGGAGTCAGGGGGTCTACGAGCAGTACTTC; cdr3_aa: CASSSRSQGVYEQYF; d_call: TRBD1; v_call: TRBV6-5; j_call: TRBJ2-7; clone_size: NA
cdr3_nt: TGTGCCAGCGGAGGTAGCTCCTACAATGAGCAGTTCTTC; cdr3_aa: CASGGSSYNEQFF; d_call: NA; v_call: TRBV9; j_call: TRBJ2-1; clone_size: NA
cdr3_nt: TGTGCCAGCAGTTCCCTGGGGACTAGCGTAAGCAATGAGCAGTTCTTC; cdr3_aa: CASSSLGTSVSNEQFF; d_call: TRBD2; v_call: TRBV6-6; j_call: TRBJ2-1; clone_size: NA
cdr3_nt: TGTGCCACCAGCAGAGATAGTGTCGCAGATACGCAGTATTTT; cdr3_aa: CATSRDSVADTQYF; d_call: NA; v_call: TRBV15; j_call: TRBJ2-3; clone_size: NA
cdr3_nt: TGTGCCAGCTCTACGGGACACTCCTTGAACACTGAAGCTTTCTTT; cdr3_aa: CASSTGHSLNTEAFF; d_call: NA; v_call: TRBV18; j_call: TRBJ1-1; clone_size: NA
cdr3_nt: TGTGCCAGCAGCCAAGATGGGCCGGTTCAGTACTTC; cdr3_aa: CASSQDGPVQYF; d_call: NA; v_call: TRBV4-2; j_call: TRBJ2-4; clone_size: NA
cdr3_nt: TGTGCCAGCAGCTCCAGGGTTTGGGAAAAACTGTTTTTT; cdr3_aa: CASSSRVWEKLFF; d_call: NA; v_call: TRBV7-8; j_call: TRBJ1-4; clone_size: NA
cdr3_nt: TGCAGTGCTCAGGGTAACGAGCAGTACTTC; cdr3_aa: CSAQGNEQYF; d_call: NA; v_call: TRBV20-1; j_call: TRBJ2-7; clone_size: NA
cdr3_nt: TGTGCCAGCAGTCCGGCGGGGGGGCGGATAGATACGCAGTATTTT; cdr3_aa: CASSPAGGRIDTQYF; d_call: TRBD2; v_call: TRBV6-6; j_call: TRBJ2-3; clone_size: NA
cdr3_nt: TGTGCCACCAGCAGGGAGGGATGGGGAGAGCAGTTCTTC; cdr3_aa: CATSREGWGEQFF; d_call: NA; v_call: TRBV15; j_call: TRBJ2-1; clone_size: NA
cdr3_nt: TGTGCCAGCAGCCAAGGGGGGGTCCTCACCTACAATGAGCAGTTCTTC; cdr3_aa: CASSQGGVLTYNEQFF; d_call: NA; v_call: TRBV14; j_call: TRBJ2-1; clone_size: NA